Below are 9 T cell receptor beta chains sequenced from a single sample in a study of CD4 T cell repertoires in COVID-19. These memory T cells were uncultured and sequenced directly after ex vivo isolation. Measured with immunoSEQ multiplex PCR; TCRdb has only the in-frame clones, and not every one. The sample records around 22,000 clones, around 87% being singletons. This material consisted of central memory CD4+ T cells from blood, taken before the COVID-19 pandemic. The receptor source for this set is a human donor who had COVID-19.

This chain connects TRBV4-1 to TRBJ1-6, with D possibly TRBD1 on 6 matching bases. The ends were cut back, 4 bases at V and 7 bases at J, with 20 bases in the middle. This CDR3 comprises 17 residues. Germline CDR1 MGHRA, CDR2 YSYEKL. The chain's CDR3 is CASSLGGAGTENSPLHF. The CDR3 coding sequence is TGCGCCAGCAGCCTGGGGGGGGCCGGGACCGAAAATTCACCCCTCCACTTT.

The table lists this clone with a few counts. J is TRBJ2-4 and V is TRBV28, with 8 bases aligning to TRBD2. Germline assignment: CDR1 MDHEN and CDR2 SYDVKM. The V gene end was trimmed by 7 bases and the J gene end by 0 bases; junction bases not matched to a gene: 5. The CDR3 totals 15 residues. CDR3 bases: TGTGCCAGCATGGAGCGGGAGACAGCCAAAAACATTCAGTACTTC. Its protein is CASMERETAKNIQYF. The variable domain in full, completed from reference TRBV28 and TRBJ2-4, reads DVKVTQSSRYLVKRTGEKVFLECVQDMDHENMFWYRQDPGLGLRLIYFSYDVKMKEKGDIPEGYSVSREKKERFSLILESASTNQTSMYLCASMERETAKNIQYFGAGTRLSVL.

The chain has TRBV20-1 and TRBJ2-7, with D possibly TRBD1 on 5 matching bases. V lost 2 bases, J lost 9 bases, and 11 bases lay in between. CDR1 and CDR2 from the germline V gene are DFQATT and SNEGSKA (reference sequence). The CDR3 sequence is 11 residues long. The CDR3 protein is CSARYDSSQYF. CDR3 in DNA: TGCAGTGCTAGATACGACAGTTCGCAGTACTTC.

Here the CDR3 reads CASSRELGFETDTQYF. CDR3 nucleotide sequence: TGTGCCAGCAGCAGGGAGCTTGGGTTCGAGACAGATACGCAGTATTTT. This chain joins TRBV7-9 and TRBJ2-3, with a tentative D call TRBD2 (5 bases). This CDR3 comprises 16 residues. CDR1 and CDR2 (germline): SEHNR, FQNEAQ (reference sequence). Trimming shortened V by 5 bases and J by 3 bases, and 18 bases separated the two germline ends.

The gene calls are TRBV9 and TRBJ1-1, with D uncertain. The CDR3 loop spans 14 amino acids. CDR1 and CDR2 from the germline V gene are SGDLS and YYNGEE. The V end lost 4 bases, the J end lost 1 base, and 11 bases lay between the germline ends. In DNA form, the CDR3 reads TGTGCCAGCAGCCCTCTAGGAGGGAACACTGAAGCTTTCTTT. It encodes CASSPLGGNTEAFF.

This chain connects TRBV5-1 to TRBJ1-4; 7 positions agree with TRBD1. Trimming removed 0 bases from V and 7 bases from J; junction bases left unmatched: 6. The CDR3 has 15 amino acids. The V gene's germline CDR1 is SGHRS and CDR2 YFSETQ. The CDR3 coding sequence is TGCGCCAGCAGCTTGGCCGAGGGGGCGCGTGAAAAACTGTTTTTT. It codes for CASSLAEGAREKLFF. Full variable domain (outside the CDR3, taken from reference TRBV5-1 and TRBJ1-4): KAGVTQTPRYLIKTRGQQVTLSCSPISGHRSVSWYQQTPGQGLQFLFEYFSETQRNKGNFPGRFSGRQFSNSRSEMNVSTLELGDSALYLCASSLAEGAREKLFFGSGTQLSVL.

This rearrangement joins TRBV6-1 to TRBJ2-7; 9 bases are a match to TRBD2. The CDR3 totals 15 residues. Germline V CDR1 and CDR2: MNHNS, SASEGT. With V trimmed by 2 bases and J by 0 bases, 2 bases remained unmatched. CDR3 sequence (DNA): TGTGCCAGCAGTGAAAAAGCGGGAGGCTCCTACGAGCAGTACTTC. This sequence encodes CASSEKAGGSYEQYF.

The rearrangement links TRBV6-4 to TRBJ2-2; a weak D match, TRBD1 (6 bases). With 6 bases removed from V and 5 bases from J, the gap between germline ends came to 10 bases. This CDR3 contains 13 residues. Germline V gene data show CDR1 as MRHNA and CDR2 as SNTAGT. The CDR3 nucleotides are TGTGCCAGCAGAGAACAGGGAACCGGGGAGCTGTTTTTT. Amino acids: CASREQGTGELFF.

The CDR3 loop reads CASSPGQGEGGEKTQYF. DNA of the CDR3: TGTGCCAGCAGCCCTGGACAGGGGGAGGGGGGAGAAAAGACCCAGTACTTC. The chain has TRBV5-4 and TRBJ2-5, with TRBD1 matching over 10 bases. This CDR3 spans 17 amino acids. With 4 bases clipped from V and 6 bases from J, the junction kept 15 bases outside the gene matches. CDR1 and CDR2 from the germline V gene are SGHNT and YYREEE (reference sequence).